This passage covers 26 T cell receptor beta chains from one sample sequenced in a study of cytomegalovirus exposure and HLA in healthy donors (dated by TCRdb to about 2017). The method was the immunoSEQ multiplex PCR assay. For the multiplex PCR, a mixture combining 60 forward primers for TCR Vbeta segments and 13 reverse primers for TCR Jbeta segments was used. The immuneACCESS repertoire file appears here via TCRdb, limited to in-frame rearrangements. These files lack a portion of the clones; in checked studies, under half of the deficit traces to unresolved V genes, and the cause of the others is not known. This sample lists about 130,000 clones; about 10% were detected once. The ten largest clonotypes hold 3.5% to 5% of the sample. Sequencing used PBMCs. Receptors originate from a woman between 18 and 30 years old in good health and CMV-seropositive.

The V call is TRBV19, the J call TRBJ1-1, with a possible D match to TRBD1 (5 bases). Trimming removed 6 bases from V and 6 bases from J, with 11 bases in between. CDR1 and CDR2 (germline): LNHDA, SQIVND (reference sequence). CDR3 size: 12 residues. CDR3 coding DNA: TGTGCCAGTAGGGGGGGAGGGCCTGAAGCTTTCTTT. Its protein product is CASRGGGPEAFF.

This clone occurred a few times. The chain is built from TRBV6-1 and TRBJ1-1; D is unresolved. The germline gives CDR1 MNHNS, CDR2 SASEGT. The CDR3 loop spans 13 amino acids. The V and J ends lost 3 bases and 0 bases respectively, with 5 bases between them. The CDR3 DNA reads as TGTGCCAGCAGTGAGCGGTTGAACACTGAAGCTTTCTTT. Translating it yields CASSERLNTEAFF.

This clone turned up a few times. The rearrangement joins TRBV14 to TRBJ1-1; possible D gene TRBD1, 5 bases. The CDR3 runs 15 residues. V was clipped by 6 bases and J by 0 bases, with 14 bases between them. Germline V gives CDR1 SGHDN, CDR2 FVKESK. The chain's CDR3 is CASRAPGTLNTEAFF. The CDR3 coding sequence is TGTGCCAGCAGGGCCCCCGGGACTTTGAACACTGAAGCTTTCTTT.

This rearrangement joins TRBV28 to TRBJ2-7; TRBD2 is a possible D gene (7 bases). The germline gives CDR1 MDHEN, CDR2 SYDVKM. V gave up 8 bases and J gave up 2 bases, with 16 bases separating them. CDR3 length: 14 residues. The chain's CDR3 is CASVKGGGTYEQYF. In nucleotides, the CDR3 is TGTGCCAGCGTTAAAGGGGGGGGGACCTACGAGCAGTACTTC.

This clone turned up a few times. J is TRBJ2-5 and V is TRBV27; 13 bases match TRBD2. Per the germline V gene, CDR1 is MNHEY and CDR2 is SMNVEV (reference sequence). The CDR3 is 15 amino acids. Trimming at V came to 6 bases and at J to 5 bases, leaving 6 bases not matched to a gene. CDR3 nucleotide sequence: TGTGCCAGCAGCCCCGGGACTAGCGGGGTGGAGACCCAGTACTTC. It encodes CASSPGTSGVETQYF.

This clone was seen a handful of times. V gene TRBV5-6 combines with J gene TRBJ2-6; TRBD1 agrees at 7 bases. The germline gives CDR1 SGHDT, CDR2 YYEEEE. V gave up 4 bases and J gave up 0 bases; unmatched junction bases: 7. The CDR3 length is 17 residues. This chain's CDR3 is CASSGRTGVSGANVLTF. In nucleotides, the CDR3 is TGTGCCAGCAGCGGAAGAACAGGGGTCTCTGGGGCCAACGTCCTGACTTTC.

The table lists this clone with a few counts. This chain connects TRBV7-9 to TRBJ2-3; 13 bases line up with TRBD2. Germline V CDR1 and CDR2: SEHNR, FQNEAQ (reference sequence). This CDR3 has 15 amino acids. V gave up 4 bases and J gave up 4 bases; unmatched junction bases: 2. The CDR3 region is CASSSGLAGADTQYF. In DNA form, the CDR3 reads TGTGCCAGCAGCTCAGGACTAGCGGGAGCAGATACGCAGTATTTT.

This clone was recorded a few times. The V gene is TRBV16, the J gene TRBJ2-1; a possible D gene is TRBD2 (6 bases). Germline V lookup: CDR1 KGHSY, CDR2 FQNENV. V was clipped by 2 bases and J by 4 bases, with 12 bases between them. The CDR3 has 15 amino acids. The DNA of the CDR3 is TGTGCCAGCAGCCAAGGTAGCGGAGTATACAATGAGCAGTTCTTC. Its translation: CASSQGSGVYNEQFF.

The chain carries TRBV5-6 and TRBJ2-2; TRBD1 might be the D (5 bases). Trimming pared 4 bases from V and 4 bases from J, leaving 8 bases between. Germline V gene lookup returns CDR1 SGHDT and CDR2 YYEEEE. The CDR3 spans 13 residues. The chain's CDR3 is CASSPDITGELFF. In DNA form, the CDR3 reads TGTGCCAGCAGCCCGGACATCACCGGGGAGCTGTTTTTT.

The chain couples TRBV9 to TRBJ2-3; 8 bases match TRBD2. Germline loops: CDR1 SGDLS, CDR2 YYNGEE. The CDR3 is made up of 15 amino acids. V lost 2 bases and J lost 4; bases outside the gene matches: 6. CDR3 amino acids: CASSVSGTVADTQYF. The CDR3 DNA is TGTGCCAGCAGCGTTAGCGGGACGGTTGCAGATACGCAGTATTTT.

Of note for this clone: The junction and the germline gene differ at one end; a read error may be behind it. This sequence joins TRBV7-9 and TRBJ1-4; tentative D call: TRBD1 (5 bases). CDR3 size: 13 residues. The V gene's germline CDR1 is SEHNR and CDR2 FQNEAQ (reference sequence). CDR3 nucleotides: TGTGCCAGCAGCTTAGGGGACTCCCCAGCGGTGATTTTT. Its translation is CASSLGDSPAVIF.

This clone has just one count. The chain couples TRBV19 to TRBJ2-7; TRBD2 might be the D (6 bases). This CDR3 comprises 14 residues. CDR1 LNHDA and CDR2 SQIVND come from the germline V gene (reference sequence). The V gene lost 3 bases and the J gene lost 3 bases, with 12 bases spanning the gap. The DNA of the CDR3 is TGTGCCAGTAGTATTAGGATAGCGGACTACGAGCAGTACTTC. Protein sequence: CASSIRIADYEQYF.

The rearrangement links TRBV29-1 to TRBJ2-1; perhaps TRBD2 as D (5 bases). In germline, CDR1 is SQVTM, CDR2 ANQGSEA. The length of the CDR3 is 19 residues. V shed 7 bases and J shed 1 base, with 29 bases lying between them. This CDR3 is CSARKGGFVEDGSYNEQFF. DNA for the CDR3: TGCAGCGCCAGAAAGGGCGGGTTTGTGGAGGACGGGTCCTACAATGAGCAGTTCTTC.

This chain connects TRBV11-2 to TRBJ2-1; possible D gene TRBD1, 5 bases. CDR1 SGHAT and CDR2 FQNNGV come from the germline V gene. V shed 4 bases and J shed 9 bases, with 13 bases lying between them. This CDR3 is 13 amino acids long. CDR3 DNA: TGTGCCAGCAGCTCCGCAGGGCGCGGTGAGCAGTTCTTC. It yields the protein CASSSAGRGEQFF.

The V and J genes are TRBV30 and TRBJ2-5; D ambiguous. The J call may be in error: the DNA end matches TRBJ2-7 better. CDR3 size: 13 residues. The V gene's germline CDR1 is GTSNPN and CDR2 SVGIG (reference sequence). DNA of the CDR3: TGTGCCTGGGGCAGGAACATTAAGTACGAGCAGTACTTC. Translated, it gives CAWGRNIKYEQYF.

The V gene is TRBV6-5, the J gene TRBJ2-7; 8 bases are a match to TRBD1. Trimming cost V 6 bases and J 3 bases; bases outside gene matches: 7. Looked up from germline, CDR1 is MNHEY and CDR2 is SVGAGI. There are 14 residues in the CDR3. CDR3 in amino acids: CASSPPGGYYEQYF. The CDR3 DNA sequence: TGTGCCAGCAGCCCCCCAGGGGGCTACTACGAGCAGTACTTC.

Of note for this clone: Mismatch with germline at one junction end may stem from a read error. This sequence joins TRBV5-5 and TRBJ2-7; D might be TRBD2 (5 bases). This CDR3 comprises 13 residues. Germline V gene sequence: CDR1 SGHKS, CDR2 YYEKEE (reference sequence). The DNA for the CDR3 is TGTGCCAGCAGCTTACCGGAGTATTGGGGAGAGGACTTC. Translation: CASSLPEYWGEDF.

The chain employs TRBV18 and TRBJ1-1; a possible D gene is TRBD1 (6 bases). Trimming cost V 4 bases and J 5 bases, with 11 bases left between them. The germline V gene has CDR1 KGHSH and CDR2 LQKENI. The length of the CDR3 is 13 residues. CDR3 nucleotides: TGTGCCAGCTCACAACAGGGTAGGACTGAAGCTTTCTTT. This gives the protein CASSQQGRTEAFF.

Only a few counts were recorded for this clone. CDR3 protein: CASSSTSGLSYEQYF. The CDR3 DNA follows: TGTGCCAGCAGCTCTACTAGCGGACTCTCCTACGAGCAGTACTTC. V and J are TRBV7-9 and TRBJ2-7; 8 nucleotides agree with TRBD2. The CDR3 consists of 15 residues. V was clipped by 4 bases and J by 0 bases; unmatched bases: 5. The germline CDR1 and CDR2 sequences are SEHNR and FQNEAQ (reference sequence).

This clone has a handful of counts. The chain is built from TRBV4-1 and TRBJ2-7; D is ambiguous. The CDR3 consists of 11 residues. V gave up 5 bases and J gave up 4 bases, with 6 bases separating them. Germline assignment: CDR1 MGHRA and CDR2 YSYEKL. The chain's CDR3 is CASSFKYEQYF. CDR3 bases: TGCGCCAGCAGCTTCAAATACGAGCAGTACTTC.

The chain recombines TRBV7-2 with TRBJ2-5, with D hard to call. Germline loops: CDR1 SGHTA, CDR2 FQGNSA. Trimming removed 1 base from V and 5 bases from J, with 8 bases in between. The CDR3 is 13 amino acids. The DNA of the CDR3 is TGTGCCAGCAGCTTAGTATCCGGGGAGACCCAGTACTTC. Amino acids: CASSLVSGETQYF. Looking up the rest from reference TRBV7-2 and TRBJ2-5 gives the full variable domain: GAGVSQSPSNKVTEKGKDVELRCDPISGHTALYWYRQSLGQGLEFLIYFQGNSAPDKSGLPSDRFSAERTGGSVSTLTIQRTQQEDSAVYLCASSLVSGETQYFGPGTRLLVL.

V and J are TRBV9 and TRBJ2-3; 7 bases agree with TRBD1. The CDR3 is 15 residues long. CDR1 SGDLS and CDR2 YYNGEE come from the germline V gene. The V and J ends lost 0 bases and 4 bases, in that order; junction bases with no gene match: 5. The DNA of the CDR3 is TGTGCCAGCAGCGTAGCGACAGGGTGGGCAGATACGCAGTATTTT. This gives the protein CASSVATGWADTQYF.

This clone has a handful of counts. As DNA, the CDR3 is TGTGCCAGCAGCTCCGTCGGCGGGACCCCCTACAATGAGCAGTTCTTC. Translating gives CASSSVGGTPYNEQFF. The chain couples TRBV7-9 to TRBJ2-1; TRBD2 is a possible D gene (6 bases). Germline values: CDR1 SEHNR, CDR2 FQNEAQ (reference sequence). Deletions cut 4 bases from V and 2 bases from J, with 15 bases between. This CDR3 has 16 residues.

V gene TRBV27 combines with J gene TRBJ2-1; 8 bases fit TRBD2. The trim removed 2 bases at V and 10 bases at J, leaving 13 bases unmatched. Germline CDR1 MNHEY, CDR2 SMNVEV (reference sequence). This CDR3 has 16 residues. CDR3 protein: CASSLTPPSGSQEQFF. CDR3 nucleotides: TGTGCCAGCAGTTTAACCCCCCCCAGCGGGAGCCAAGAGCAGTTCTTC.

The sample holds a few counts of this clone. CDR3 sequence (DNA): TGTGCCTCGCAGGCGGGAGTATGGAAAGAGACCCAGTACTTC. Its protein product is CASQAGVWKETQYF. The chain is built from TRBV30 and TRBJ2-5; 7 bases are a match to TRBD2. The germline gives CDR1 GTSNPN, CDR2 SVGIG (reference sequence). The CDR3 has 14 residues. V lost 7 bases to trimming and J lost 3 bases; unmatched junction nucleotides: 11.

This clone was seen only a few times. CDR3 sequence: CASSYPGNQPQHF. For the CDR3, the DNA is TGTGCCAGCAGTTACCCGGGAAATCAGCCCCAGCATTTT. V is TRBV2 and J is TRBJ1-5; no definite D call. This CDR3 has 13 amino acids. The germline V gene has CDR1 SNHLY and CDR2 FYNNEI. The germline V and J ends were trimmed by 5 bases and 4 bases, with 9 bases remaining between them. Drawing the rest from reference TRBV2 and TRBJ1-5, the complete variable domain is EPEVTQTPSHQVTQMGQEVILRCVPISNHLYFYWYRQILGQKVEFLVSFYNNEISEKSEIFDDQFSVERPDGSNFTLKIRSTKLEDSAMYFCASSYPGNQPQHFGDGTRLSIL.